The 27 T cell receptor beta chains listed next were all sequenced from one sample in a study of blood T cells in healthy people across ages. Through a sample-barcoded 5' primer and a J-beta primer mix, a second PCR was run for roughly 6 to 11 cycles. TCRdb itself ran the 5' RACE reads through MiXCR, one entry per CDR3 protein. Of about 940,000 distinct CDR3 sequences in the sample, about 44% were seen once. Sequencing was performed on blood. The receptors shown here come from a man aged 30 to 45 in good health.

This clonotype was counted only a few times. V usage is TRBV27 and J usage is TRBJ1-2; 7 bases align to TRBD1. The CDR3 length is 13 residues. Germline assignment: CDR1 MNHEY and CDR2 SMNVEV (reference sequence). The junction had 3 bases not matched to a gene; V was cut back by 4 bases and J by 4 bases. Written as DNA, the CDR3 is TGTGCCAGCAGTTACGGACAGGCCTATGGCTACACCTTC. Amino acid sequence: CASSYGQAYGYTF.

The rearrangement uses TRBV12-3 or TRBV12-4 and TRBJ2-1, with a tentative D call TRBD2 (5 bases). The length of the CDR3 is 14 residues. Trimming removed 5 bases from V and 2 bases from J, with 10 bases in between. The CDR3 coding sequence is TGTGCCAGCAGTCGTATGGGAGCCTACAATGAGCAGTTCTTC. Amino acids: CASSRMGAYNEQFF.

The chain joins TRBV7-9 to TRBJ1-1, with D hard to call. The V end lost 1 base, the J end lost 4 bases, and 10 bases lay between the germline ends. The CDR3 is 14 residues long. In germline, CDR1 is SEHNR, CDR2 FQNEAQ (reference sequence). CDR3 amino acids: CASSLESPVTEAFF. CDR3 in DNA: TGTGCCAGCAGCTTAGAATCCCCGGTCACTGAAGCTTTCTTT.

This chain links TRBV15 with TRBJ1-2; D is unresolved. The CDR3 runs 12 residues. Germline V lookup: CDR1 LNHNV, CDR2 YYDKDF (reference sequence). V dropped 1 base and J dropped 8 bases, with 8 bases sitting between them. The CDR3, as DNA: TGTGCCACCAGCAGAGTTTCCGGCGGCTACACCTTC. Translation: CATSRVSGGYTF.

This clonotype has a handful of counts. The chain uses TRBV7-3 and TRBJ2-5; 7 bases match TRBD2. With 1 base clipped from V and 2 bases from J, the junction kept 4 bases outside the gene matches. Germline-derived CDR1 and CDR2 are SGHTA and FQGTGA. This CDR3 has 15 residues. This chain's CDR3 is CASSLRAGVQETQYF. CDR3 coding DNA: TGTGCCAGCAGCTTAAGGGCGGGGGTGCAAGAGACCCAGTACTTC.

This chain uses TRBV7-8 with TRBJ2-3, with TRBD2 as a possible D gene (6 bases). Trimming left V 4 bases short and J 2 bases short, with 19 bases between. Germline values: CDR1 SGHVS, CDR2 FQNEAQ. There are 17 residues in the CDR3. The CDR3 here is CASSSKRGGGFTDTQYF. The CDR3 coding sequence is TGTGCCAGCAGCTCTAAACGTGGGGGAGGCTTCACAGATACGCAGTATTTT.

The chain has TRBV12-3 or TRBV12-4 and TRBJ1-5, with 10 bases fitting TRBD1. J was trimmed by 4 bases and V by 3 bases; bases with no gene match: 6. The CDR3 is made up of 16 amino acids. The CDR3 loop is CASSFPGQGSNQPQHF. The CDR3 region has the DNA TGTGCCAGCAGTTTTCCGGGACAGGGGTCAAATCAGCCCCAGCATTTT.

The CDR3 reads CASSQEGGALSLTAQYF. The CDR3 coding sequence is TGTGCCAGCAGCCAAGAAGGGGGCGCGCTCTCGCTCACCGCGCAGTACTTC. The chain joins TRBV3-1 to TRBJ2-7; 7 bases fit TRBD1. After removal of 0 bases from V and 9 bases from J, the junction contained 17 bases not matched to a gene. This CDR3 has 17 amino acids. Per germline, CDR1 LGHDT and CDR2 YNNKEL (reference sequence).

The chain joins TRBV28 to TRBJ2-4; no firm D call. Gene TRBJ2-7 matches the end of the DNA better, so the J call may be wrong. Germline V gives CDR1 MDHEN, CDR2 SYDVKM. The CDR3 is 13 amino acids. The CDR3, as DNA: TGTGCCAGCAGTTCACCCGCGGTCTGCGAGCAGTACTTC. Its protein is CASSSPAVCEQYF.

The rearrangement uses TRBV3-1 and TRBJ2-7, with no clear D. The V end lost 0 bases, the J end lost 2 bases, and 8 bases lay between the germline ends. CDR1 is LGHDT and CDR2 is YNNKEL in the germline V gene (reference sequence). This CDR3 contains 14 residues. The CDR3 coding sequence is TGTGCCAGCAGCCAAGATCTGGCAGCCTACGAGCAGTACTTC. It yields the protein CASSQDLAAYEQYF.

V gene TRBV28 combines with J gene TRBJ1-4; D unresolved. The CDR3 runs 12 residues. The germline V and J ends were trimmed by 8 bases and 10 bases, with 14 bases remaining between them. CDR1 and CDR2 from the germline V gene are MDHEN and SYDVKM. The CDR3 loop is CASSSRARKLFF. CDR3 DNA sequence: TGTGCCAGCTCCAGCAGAGCCAGAAAACTGTTTTTT. Supplemented by reference TRBV28 and TRBJ1-4, the full variable domain reads DVKVTQSSRYLVKRTGEKVFLECVQDMDHENMFWYRQDPGLGLRLIYFSYDVKMKEKGDIPEGYSVSREKKERFSLILESASTNQTSMYLCASSSRARKLFFGSGTQLSVL.

The chain employs TRBV27 and TRBJ1-1; D not resolved. The CDR3 loop spans 15 amino acids. The ends were cut back, 2 bases at V and 1 base at J, with 11 bases in the middle. Germline CDR1 and CDR2: MNHEY and SMNVEV (reference sequence). CDR3 in DNA: TGTGCCAGCAGTTTAGCGCGGGCCCCGAACACTGAAGCTTTCTTT. Its protein product is CASSLARAPNTEAFF.

Concerning this clonotype itself: Being one base from a much bigger clone, this may be a read error. This chain links TRBV28 with TRBJ1-6; a weak D match, TRBD1 (6 bases). Germline CDR1 reads MDHEN; CDR2 reads SYDVKM. V gave up 4 bases and J gave up 0 bases, with 25 bases separating them. This CDR3 has 21 amino acids. The CDR3 nucleotides read TGTGCCAGCAGTTCAGGTGGACAGTCTCGGCCGTGGAGCTCCTATAATTCACCCCTCCACTTT. As protein: CASSSGGQSRPWSSYNSPLHF.

The rearrangement links TRBV5-1 to TRBJ2-6; TRBD1 is a possible D gene (5 bases). Trimming removed 7 bases from V and 0 bases from J, with 14 bases in between. In germline, CDR1 is SGHRS, CDR2 YFSETQ. The CDR3 contains 16 residues. The CDR3 DNA reads as TGCGCCAGCTCCCCACTTGGGGCCTCTGGGGCCAACGTCCTGACTTTC. Residues: CASSPLGASGANVLTF.

V usage is TRBV19 and J usage is TRBJ1-1; 10 bases are a match to TRBD1. The CDR3 has 14 residues. V lost 3 bases and J lost 5; bases outside the gene matches: 3. Germline CDR1 is LNHDA and CDR2 is SQIVND (reference sequence). The CDR3 sequence is CASSMGTGVTEAFF. CDR3 coding DNA: TGTGCCAGTAGTATGGGGACAGGGGTTACTGAAGCTTTCTTT.

The chain uses TRBV12-3 or TRBV12-4 and TRBJ1-2, with 8 positions matching TRBD1. The CDR3 runs 15 residues. The trim removed 6 bases at V and 5 bases at J, leaving 11 bases unmatched. The CDR3 loop is CASSSHTGGGYGYTF. CDR3 nucleotides: TGTGCCAGCAGCAGCCACACAGGGGGTGGTTATGGCTACACCTTC.

The CDR3 region has the DNA TGTGCCAGCACCCAAAGCGGGGGCTCCTACGAGCAGTACTTC. Translated: CASTQSGGSYEQYF. This chain joins TRBV28 and TRBJ2-7; 8 positions match TRBD2. This CDR3 region has 14 residues. Per the germline V gene, CDR1 is MDHEN and CDR2 is SYDVKM. The V segment lost 7 bases and the J segment 0 bases; nucleotides outside the gene matches: 5. Looking up the rest from reference TRBV28 and TRBJ2-7 gives the full variable domain: DVKVTQSSRYLVKRTGEKVFLECVQDMDHENMFWYRQDPGLGLRLIYFSYDVKMKEKGDIPEGYSVSREKKERFSLILESASTNQTSMYLCASTQSGGSYEQYFGPGTRLTVT.

The rearrangement uses TRBV10-3 and TRBJ2-3; 11 nucleotides line up with TRBD2. V gave up 9 bases and J gave up 2 bases; unmatched junction bases: 1. Germline CDR1 ENHRY, CDR2 SYGVKD. The CDR3 is made up of 13 amino acids. CDR3 in DNA: TGTGCCATGGGACTAGCGGACACAGATACGCAGTATTTT. The encoded protein is CAMGLADTDTQYF.

This chain connects TRBV5-6 to TRBJ2-5; tentatively, D is TRBD1 (6 bases). The J call may be incorrect, as the DNA end agrees better with TRBJ2-7. CDR1 and CDR2 (germline): SGHDT, YYEEEE. The CDR3 is 19 residues long. In nucleotides, the CDR3 is TGTGCCAGCAGCTGGGGTGTGCGATCAGGGGACAAACAGCCTGACGAGCAGTACTTC. Translation gives CASSWGVRSGDKQPDEQYF.

There are a few counts of this clonotype. In nucleotides, the CDR3 is TGTGCCAGCAGTTGGGGAGAACTGACCGCTAAGATTAGTAAAGAGTTCTTC. It encodes CASSWGELTAKISKEFF. The V gene is TRBV12-3 or TRBV12-4, the J gene TRBJ2-1; TRBD2 is a possible D gene (5 bases). The V end lost 4 bases, the J end lost 14 bases, and 30 bases lay between the germline ends. The CDR3 totals 17 residues.

This clonotype has just a few counts. In DNA form, the CDR3 reads TGCGCCAGCAGCTTGGCCACGGATGGCTACACCTTC. This gives the protein CASSLATDGYTF. The chain recombines TRBV5-1 with TRBJ1-2; D call uncertain. Trimming cost V 0 bases and J 6 bases, with 6 bases left between them. The germline CDR1 and CDR2 sequences are SGHRS and YFSETQ. CDR3 length: 12 amino acids.

The DNA of the CDR3 is TGTGCCAGCAGCTTAGTCGCAGGGCCCAATGAGCAGTTCTTC. Translating it yields CASSLVAGPNEQFF. The J gene is TRBJ2-1, the V gene TRBV11-3; possibly TRBD1 for D (5 bases). The CDR3 length is 14 residues. Germline V gene data show CDR1 as SGHNT and CDR2 as YENEEA. The germline V and J ends were trimmed by 1 base and 6 bases, with 10 bases remaining between them.

This clonotype appeared a single time. The chain couples TRBV29-1 to TRBJ2-3; unclear D gene. Germline V lookup: CDR1 SQVTM, CDR2 ANQGSEA. The ends were cut back, 2 bases at V and 1 base at J, with 13 bases in the middle. The CDR3 is 15 residues long. CDR3 region: CSVEWPALGTDTQYF. For the CDR3, the DNA is TGCAGCGTTGAATGGCCAGCCCTGGGCACAGATACGCAGTATTTT.

This chain joins TRBV29-1 and TRBJ1-1; a possible D gene is TRBD1 (5 bases). In germline, CDR1 is SQVTM, CDR2 ANQGSEA. This CDR3 has 11 amino acids. Trimming removed 6 bases from V and 6 bases from J, with 11 bases in between. The CDR3 nucleotides are TGCAGCGTATTGGAGGGGTCTGAAGCTTTCTTT. Protein sequence: CSVLEGSEAFF.

The sample holds many counts of this clonotype. The chain couples TRBV3-1 to TRBJ2-7; possibly TRBD2 for D (6 bases). Germline CDR1 and CDR2: LGHDT and YNNKEL (reference sequence). This CDR3 has 15 amino acids. V lost 4 bases, J lost 0 bases, and 13 bases lay in between. The CDR3 spells CASSRYVTSSYEQYF. CDR3 bases: TGTGCCAGCAGCCGGTATGTGACTAGCTCCTACGAGCAGTACTTC.

This rearrangement joins TRBV7-9 to TRBJ2-3; 10 bases are shared with TRBD2. V lost 5 bases, J lost 2 bases, and 4 bases stayed unmatched. Per the germline V gene, CDR1 is SEHNR and CDR2 is FQNEAQ (reference sequence). CDR3 size: 15 residues. The CDR3 region has the DNA TGTGCCAGCAGCCAGGGACTAGCGATCACAGATACGCAGTATTTT. Residues: CASSQGLAITDTQYF.

This clonotype occurred a few times. V and J are TRBV4-1 and TRBJ2-5; 12 bases map to TRBD2. This CDR3 is 18 amino acids long. Trimming removed 0 bases from V and 2 bases from J; junction bases left unmatched: 7. The V gene's germline CDR1 is MGHRA and CDR2 YSYEKL. The CDR3 DNA is TGCGCCAGCAGCCAAGATCGTATAGGACTAGCGGGACAAGAGACCCAGTACTTC. It is translated as CASSQDRIGLAGQETQYF.